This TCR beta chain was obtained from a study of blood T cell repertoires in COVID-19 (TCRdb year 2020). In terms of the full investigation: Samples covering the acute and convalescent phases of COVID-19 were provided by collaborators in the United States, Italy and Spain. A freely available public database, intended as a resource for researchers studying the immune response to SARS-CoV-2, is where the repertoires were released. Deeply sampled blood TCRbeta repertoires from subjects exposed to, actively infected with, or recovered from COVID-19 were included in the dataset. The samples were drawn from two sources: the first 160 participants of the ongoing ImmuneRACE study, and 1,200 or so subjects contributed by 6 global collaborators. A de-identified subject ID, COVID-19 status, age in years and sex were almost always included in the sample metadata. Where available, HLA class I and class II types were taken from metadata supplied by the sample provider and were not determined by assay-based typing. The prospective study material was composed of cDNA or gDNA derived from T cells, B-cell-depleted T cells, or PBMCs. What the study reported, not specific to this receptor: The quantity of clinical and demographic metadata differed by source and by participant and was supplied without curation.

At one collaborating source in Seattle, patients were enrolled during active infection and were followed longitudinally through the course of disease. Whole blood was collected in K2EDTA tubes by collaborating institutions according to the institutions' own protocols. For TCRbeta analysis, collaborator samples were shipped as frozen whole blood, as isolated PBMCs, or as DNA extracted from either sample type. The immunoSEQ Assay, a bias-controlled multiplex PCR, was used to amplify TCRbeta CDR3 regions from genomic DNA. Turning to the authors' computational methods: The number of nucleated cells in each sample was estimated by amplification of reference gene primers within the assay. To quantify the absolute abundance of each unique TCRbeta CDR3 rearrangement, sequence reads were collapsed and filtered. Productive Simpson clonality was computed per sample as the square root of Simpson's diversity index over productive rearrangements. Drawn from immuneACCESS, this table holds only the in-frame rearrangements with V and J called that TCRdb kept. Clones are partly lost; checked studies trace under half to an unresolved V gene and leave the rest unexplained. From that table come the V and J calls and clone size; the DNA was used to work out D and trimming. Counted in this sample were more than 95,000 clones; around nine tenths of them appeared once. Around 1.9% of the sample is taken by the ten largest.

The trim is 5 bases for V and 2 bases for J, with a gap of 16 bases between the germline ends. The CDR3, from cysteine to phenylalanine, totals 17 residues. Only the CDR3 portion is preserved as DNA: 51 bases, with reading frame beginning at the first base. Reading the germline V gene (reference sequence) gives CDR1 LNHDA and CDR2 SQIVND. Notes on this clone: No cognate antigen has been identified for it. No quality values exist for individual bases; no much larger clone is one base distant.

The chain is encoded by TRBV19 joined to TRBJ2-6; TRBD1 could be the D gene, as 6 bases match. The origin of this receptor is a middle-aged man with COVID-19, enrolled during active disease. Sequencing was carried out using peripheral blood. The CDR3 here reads CASSETASGAGANVLTF. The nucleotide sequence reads TGTGCCAGTAGTGAGACCGCATCAGGGGCTGGGGCCAACGTCCTGACTTTC.